This TCR beta chain came from a study of blood T cell repertoires in COVID-19. Whole-study context: The cDNA or gDNA used as material had been derived from T cells, B-cell-depleted T cells, or PBMCs.

Data came from immunoSEQ multiplex PCR; TCRdb stores just in-frame clones and leaves some out. The sample includes 55,000 to 90,000 clones, about 80% of them seen just once. This clone was seen just once. The sequenced sample was peripheral blood. This clonotype was sampled from a woman in her sixties or seventies with acute or convalescent COVID-19.

The CDR3 reads CSVDWGRGAWNEQYF. Here the CDR3 DNA reads TGCAGCGTGGACTGGGGCCGGGGGGCCTGGAACGAGCAGTACTTC. The J gene is TRBJ2-7, the V gene TRBV29-1; D is perhaps TRBD2 (7 bases). The CDR3 consists of 15 residues. CDR1 and CDR2 (germline): SQVTM, ANQGSEA. V was shortened by 6 bases and J by 5 bases, with 23 bases between the two germline ends.